The 28 T cell receptor beta chains below come from one sample, sequenced in a study of blood T cell repertoires in COVID-19. Some clones are missing from TCRdb's copy, which holds only in-frame ones; the method was immunoSEQ multiplex PCR. The sample gives around 260,000 clones, about 87% of which show up once; approximately 2.2% is in the top ten. The sequenced sample was peripheral blood. All receptors come from a woman aged 50 to 60 with acute or convalescent COVID-19.

This clone was counted a single time. The CDR3 sequence is CASRRDTRNTEAFF. The CDR3 nucleotides are TGTGCCAGCAGACGGGACACCAGGAACACTGAAGCTTTCTTT. The chain links TRBV7-8 to TRBJ1-1; possibly TRBD1 for D (6 bases). The CDR3 consists of 14 residues. Germline V CDR1 and CDR2: SGHVS, FQNEAQ. Trimming shortened V by 6 bases and J by 1 base, and 12 bases separated the two germline ends.

The V gene is TRBV28, the J gene TRBJ2-3; the match to TRBD2 covers 7 bases. The junction had 7 bases not matched to a gene; V was cut back by 8 bases and J by 5 bases. Per germline, CDR1 MDHEN and CDR2 SYDVKM. The CDR3 consists of 13 residues. The CDR3 here is CASCGSQVDTQYF. The CDR3 DNA is TGTGCCAGCTGCGGGAGCCAGGTAGATACGCAGTATTTT.

The genes are TRBV16 and TRBJ1-2, with D perhaps TRBD1 (5 bases). The CDR3 spans 16 residues. CDR1 KGHSY and CDR2 FQNENV come from the germline V gene. V was trimmed by 4 bases and J by 0 bases, leaving 15 bases between them. The CDR3 bases are TGTGCCAGCAGCCCTTACACAGGTGCTTCTAACTATGGCTACACCTTC. Its protein is CASSPYTGASNYGYTF.

The rearrangement uses TRBV24-1 and TRBJ2-7, with 7 nucleotides matching TRBD2. CDR1 and CDR2 from the germline V gene are KGHDR and SFDVKD. The CDR3 totals 16 residues. J lost 3 bases, V lost 1 base, and 8 bases had no gene match. CDR3 region: CATSDFTSAPLYEQYF. The DNA of the CDR3 is TGTGCCACCAGTGATTTTACTAGCGCACCTCTCTACGAGCAGTACTTC.

This clone was observed once. The chain combines TRBV6-1 with TRBJ1-2; maybe TRBD1 (5 bases). This CDR3 is built from 15 residues. Germline V gene lookup returns CDR1 MNHNS and CDR2 SASEGT. V lost 0 bases and J lost 3, with 11 bases in between. The DNA for the CDR3 is TGTGCCAGCAGTGAAGCGGTCAGGGTGGACTATGGCTACACCTTC. Protein: CASSEAVRVDYGYTF.

The rearrangement links TRBV5-1 to TRBJ1-2; D not certain. Germline lookup yields CDR1 SGHRS and CDR2 YFSETQ. The CDR3 sequence is 15 residues long. V gave up 0 bases and J gave up 2 bases, with 11 bases separating them. DNA of the CDR3: TGCGCCAGCAGCTTGGGGCAGTCCTTGAACTATGGCTACACCTTC. Translation: CASSLGQSLNYGYTF.

In its sample, this clone was seen a few times. This rearrangement joins TRBV2 to TRBJ1-6; D may be TRBD1 (5 bases). Trimming shortened V by 7 bases and J by 6 bases, and 13 bases separated the two germline ends. Per the germline V gene, CDR1 is SNHLY and CDR2 is FYNNEI. CDR3 length equals 14 residues. This CDR3 is CASTREGSNSPLHF. CDR3 in DNA: TGTGCCAGCACCCGGGAGGGGAGTAATTCACCCCTCCACTTT.

This chain uses TRBV7-2 with TRBJ2-7; D possibly corresponds to TRBD1 (5 bases). V was trimmed by 1 base and J by 0 bases, leaving 7 bases between them. This CDR3 spans 14 amino acids. Germline values: CDR1 SGHTA, CDR2 FQGNSA. Here the CDR3 DNA reads TGTGCCAGCAGCTTAGACAGGTACTCCTACGAGCAGTACTTC. Protein product: CASSLDRYSYEQYF.

The V call is TRBV29-1, the J call TRBJ1-1; 8 nucleotides match TRBD1. Per the germline V gene, CDR1 is SQVTM and CDR2 is ANQGSEA. The CDR3 runs to 13 residues. Losses at the gene ends were 3 bases for V and 7 bases for J; bases not matched to a gene: 7. The CDR3 loop is CSVDGRGPIEAFF. CDR3 bases: TGCAGCGTTGACGGCAGGGGGCCAATTGAAGCTTTCTTT.

This chain links TRBV28 with TRBJ1-5; TRBD1 matches at 9 bases. Germline loops: CDR1 MDHEN, CDR2 SYDVKM. The V segment lost 6 bases and the J segment 5 bases; nucleotides outside the gene matches: 2. This CDR3 has 13 amino acids. The CDR3 DNA is TGTGCCAGCAGCGGGACAGGGCATCAGCCCCAGCATTTT. Translated: CASSGTGHQPQHF.

In this sample, this clone turned up once. This same CDR3 is encoded by further DNA sequences in the sample. The J gene is TRBJ2-7, the V gene TRBV13, with TRBD1 identical over 9 bases. This CDR3 spans 14 amino acids. V lost 5 bases and J lost 2; bases outside the gene matches: 4. Germline V gives CDR1 PRHDT, CDR2 FYEKMQ (reference sequence). The CDR3 protein is CASSPGQGAYEQYF. The DNA for the CDR3 is TGTGCCAGCAGCCCGGGACAGGGAGCCTACGAGCAGTACTTC.

This sequence joins TRBV10-3 and TRBJ1-2; D is uncertain. CDR3 length: 12 amino acids. CDR1 and CDR2 (germline): ENHRY, SYGVKD. Trimming cost V 3 bases and J 6 bases, with 8 bases left between them. The CDR3 loop reads CAISEMEDGYTF. DNA of the CDR3: TGTGCCATCAGTGAAATGGAGGATGGCTACACCTTC.

V is TRBV11-3 and J is TRBJ2-5; D not resolved. The CDR3 is 14 amino acids. Germline CDR1 is SGHNT and CDR2 is YENEEA. V lost 0 bases and J 2 bases, leaving 7 bases between the germline ends. This CDR3 reads CASSLEGQQETQYF. The CDR3 nucleotides read TGTGCCAGCAGCTTAGAGGGCCAGCAAGAGACCCAGTACTTC.

This chain joins TRBV28 and TRBJ2-7; the D gene is possibly TRBD2 (6 bases). V lost 9 bases and J 1 base, leaving 16 bases between the germline ends. The germline gives CDR1 MDHEN, CDR2 SYDVKM. This CDR3 comprises 14 residues. In nucleotides, the CDR3 is TGTGCCAGTCAAGCCCCAGGGAGGTCCTACGAGCAGTACTTC. Translating it yields CASQAPGRSYEQYF.

The rearrangement links TRBV5-1 to TRBJ2-2, with TRBD2 matching 8 bases. The V gene end was trimmed by 4 bases and the J gene end by 4 bases; junction bases not matched to a gene: 9. The CDR3 is 16 residues long. Germline V gives CDR1 SGHRS, CDR2 YFSETQ. CDR3 nucleotide sequence: TGCGCCAGCAGCCGAGGGGGGACTAGTCTCACCGGGGAGCTGTTTTTT. This codes for CASSRGGTSLTGELFF.

As for this clone: This sample includes further DNA sequences coding for the same CDR3. The chain combines TRBV18 with TRBJ1-5; D perhaps matches TRBD1 (6 bases). Germline CDR1 KGHSH, CDR2 LQKENI. The CDR3 has 13 amino acids. The V gene lost 3 bases and the J gene lost 4 bases, with 7 bases spanning the gap. The chain's CDR3 is CASSPDRNQPQHF. CDR3 DNA sequence: TGTGCCAGCTCACCTGACAGGAATCAGCCCCAGCATTTT.

This chain uses TRBV27 with TRBJ2-7, with TRBD2 matching over 7 bases. Germline V lookup: CDR1 MNHEY, CDR2 SMNVEV (reference sequence). The CDR3 has 15 residues. Unmatched junction bases numbered 4, after V lost 1 base and J lost 1 base. CDR3 DNA: TGTGCCAGCAGTTTATTAGGGACTACATCCTACGAGCAGTACTTC. Translating it yields CASSLLGTTSYEQYF.

V gene TRBV5-1 combines with J gene TRBJ2-7; D ambiguous. Germline CDR1 and CDR2: SGHRS and YFSETQ. The CDR3 runs to 13 residues. V lost 0 bases and J lost 1, with 5 bases in between. The CDR3 nucleotides are TGCGCCAGCAGCTTGGGCCAGTCCTACGAGCAGTACTTC. Its protein product is CASSLGQSYEQYF.

The chain links TRBV7-9 to TRBJ2-7, with a tentative D call TRBD2 (6 bases). CDR3 length equals 12 residues. Trimming took off 7 bases at V and 1 base at J, with 8 bases between the two ends. From germline, CDR1 is SEHNR and CDR2 FQNEAQ (reference sequence). The CDR3 DNA reads TGTGCCAGCACGACTAGATCCTACGAGCAGTACTTC. It is translated as CASTTRSYEQYF.

This clone was counted once. The J gene is TRBJ2-6, the V gene TRBV18; D ambiguous. Between the trimmed V and J ends, which lost 3 bases and 4 bases, there was a span of 4 bases. The CDR3 has 13 residues. CDR1 and CDR2 from the germline V gene are KGHSH and LQKENI. The CDR3 DNA sequence: TGTGCCAGCTCACCGTCAGGGGCCAACGTCCTGACTTTC. Amino acid sequence: CASSPSGANVLTF.

CDR3 sequence (DNA): TGTGCCACCAGGGCGGGAGGAAACAATGAGCAGTTCTTC. It encodes CATRAGGNNEQFF. The V and J genes are TRBV24-1 and TRBJ2-1, with 8 bases matching TRBD2. There are 13 residues in the CDR3. V lost 7 bases, J lost 5 bases, and 3 bases stayed unmatched. Germline V gene sequence: CDR1 KGHDR, CDR2 SFDVKD.

This sequence joins TRBV28 and TRBJ1-1; D unclear. The length of the CDR3 is 13 residues. V lost 2 bases, J lost 7 bases, and 11 bases lay in between. Germline assignment: CDR1 MDHEN and CDR2 SYDVKM. The CDR3 is CASSLISMSEAFF. CDR3 in DNA: TGTGCCAGCAGTTTAATCTCAATGAGTGAAGCTTTCTTT.

The gene calls are TRBV24-1 and TRBJ2-1; 10 positions agree with TRBD1. Per the germline V gene, CDR1 is KGHDR and CDR2 is SFDVKD. After removal of 3 bases from V and 2 bases from J, the junction contained 0 bases not matched to a gene. The CDR3 sequence is 15 residues long. CDR3 coding DNA: TGTGCCACCAGTGATGACAGGGGGCCCTACAATGAGCAGTTCTTC. It specifies CATSDDRGPYNEQFF.

This clone has only one observation. This chain connects TRBV2 to TRBJ1-5, with 7 bases that match TRBD1. CDR3 length equals 16 residues. The V gene end was trimmed by 4 bases and the J gene end by 0 bases; junction bases not matched to a gene: 6. The V gene's germline CDR1 is SNHLY and CDR2 FYNNEI. The CDR3 coding sequence is TGTGCCAGCAGTGGACAGGGAGGCCGTAGCAATCAGCCCCAGCATTTT. Translated, it gives CASSGQGGRSNQPQHF.

The chain recombines TRBV4-3 with TRBJ1-1; D gene ambiguous. Germline assignment: CDR1 LGHNA and CDR2 YSLEER. The CDR3 is 14 amino acids. The V and J ends lost 1 base and 1 base respectively, with 7 bases between them. The CDR3 spells CASSQVQKNTEAFF. Written as DNA, the CDR3 is TGCGCCAGCAGCCAAGTACAGAAGAACACTGAAGCTTTCTTT.

V and J are TRBV24-1 and TRBJ2-7; unclear D gene. CDR3 length equals 13 residues. Germline V lookup: CDR1 KGHDR, CDR2 SFDVKD. V lost 3 bases to trimming and J lost 2 bases, with 7 bases between them. CDR3 in amino acids: CATSDPTTYEQYF. The DNA for the CDR3 is TGTGCCACCAGTGATCCTACTACCTACGAGCAGTACTTC.

This chain links TRBV3-1 (or the pseudogene TRBV3-2) with TRBJ2-5; TRBD1 matches at 7 bases. J was trimmed by 3 bases and V by 3 bases; bases with no gene match: 7. Germline lookup yields CDR1 LGHDT and CDR2 YNNKEL (reference sequence). The CDR3 is 15 residues long. The CDR3 reads CASSHRGGSEETQYF. CDR3 sequence (DNA): TGTGCCAGCAGCCATAGAGGGGGCTCGGAAGAGACCCAGTACTTC.

The V call is TRBV3-1 (or the pseudogene TRBV3-2), the J call TRBJ2-1; weak D call: TRBD1 (6 bases). CDR1 is LGHDT, CDR2 YNNKEL, per germline (reference sequence). There are 12 residues in the CDR3. Trimming shortened V by 1 base and J by 9 bases, and 7 bases separated the two germline ends. CDR3 loop: CASSQARGEQFF. DNA of the CDR3: TGTGCCAGCAGCCAAGCCAGGGGTGAGCAGTTCTTC.